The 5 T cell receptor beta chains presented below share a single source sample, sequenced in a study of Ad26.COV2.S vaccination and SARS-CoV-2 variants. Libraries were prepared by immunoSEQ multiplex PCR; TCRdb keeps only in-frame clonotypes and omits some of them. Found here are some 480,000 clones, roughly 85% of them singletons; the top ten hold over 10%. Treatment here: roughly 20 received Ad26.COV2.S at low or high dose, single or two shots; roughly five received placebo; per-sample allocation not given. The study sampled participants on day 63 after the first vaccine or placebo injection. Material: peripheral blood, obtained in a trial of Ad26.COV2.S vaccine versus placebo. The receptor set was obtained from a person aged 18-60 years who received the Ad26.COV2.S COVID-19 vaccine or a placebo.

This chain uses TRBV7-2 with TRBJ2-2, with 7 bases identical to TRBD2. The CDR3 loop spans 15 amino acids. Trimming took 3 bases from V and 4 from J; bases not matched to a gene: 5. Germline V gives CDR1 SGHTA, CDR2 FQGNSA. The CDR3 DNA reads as TGTGCCAGCAGCTTGAGGCTAGCGGTCACCGGGGAGCTGTTTTTT. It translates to CASSLRLAVTGELFF. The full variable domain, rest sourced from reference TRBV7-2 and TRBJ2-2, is GAGVSQSPSNKVTEKGKDVELRCDPISGHTALYWYRQSLGQGLEFLIYFQGNSAPDKSGLPSDRFSAERTGGSVSTLTIQRTQQEDSAVYLCASSLRLAVTGELFFGEGSRLTVL.

The CDR3 region is CASSRSGTGTAGELFF. The CDR3 nucleotides read TGTGCCAGCAGCAGGTCCGGGACAGGGACCGCCGGGGAGCTGTTTTTT. This chain uses TRBV7-9 with TRBJ2-2, with 9 bases matching TRBD1. The CDR3 consists of 16 residues. Germline V lookup: CDR1 SEHNR, CDR2 FQNEAQ (reference sequence). V lost 5 bases, J lost 6 bases, and 10 bases stayed unmatched.

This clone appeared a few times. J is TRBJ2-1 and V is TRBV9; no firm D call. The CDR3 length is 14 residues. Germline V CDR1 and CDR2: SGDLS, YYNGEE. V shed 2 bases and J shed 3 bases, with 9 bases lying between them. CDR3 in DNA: TGTGCCAGCAGCGTCCTGGGGAACTACAATGAGCAGTTCTTC. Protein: CASSVLGNYNEQFF.

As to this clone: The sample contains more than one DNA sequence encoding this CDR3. The CDR3 region has the DNA TGTGCCAGCAGTCCCAGGGATGAGCAGTTCTTC. Its protein is CASSPRDEQFF. The gene calls are TRBV12-3 or TRBV12-4 and TRBJ2-1, with D maybe TRBD1 (5 bases). There are 11 residues in the CDR3. Trimming shortened V by 5 bases and J by 8 bases, and 7 bases separated the two germline ends.

CDR3 amino acids: CASRGAAAGVLNEQFF. CDR3 bases: TGTGCCAGCAGGGGCGCTGCGGCGGGAGTTCTCAATGAGCAGTTCTTC. This chain joins TRBV28 and TRBJ2-1; 7 bases agree with TRBD2. Per germline, CDR1 MDHEN and CDR2 SYDVKM. The CDR3 length is 16 residues. J gave up 6 bases and V 6 bases, and 14 bases lay outside the gene matches.